The 11 T cell receptor beta chains given below trace back to one sample, sequenced in a study of blood T cell repertoires in COVID-19. The table came from immunoSEQ multiplex PCR; TCRdb's copy has only in-frame clones and leaves some out. The sample has 55,000 to 80,000 clones, roughly 93% seen once. The sequencing sample was made of peripheral blood. All receptors derive from a human donor in a cohort sampled during active COVID-19.

This clone was counted a few times. J is TRBJ2-4 and V is TRBV7-2; 7 positions match TRBD2. This CDR3 comprises 14 residues. CDR1 SGHTA and CDR2 FQGNSA come from the germline V gene. The V gene end was trimmed by 5 bases and the J gene end by 2 bases; junction bases not matched to a gene: 3. This chain's CDR3 is CASSPGGTKNIQYF. The CDR3 DNA sequence: TGTGCCAGCAGCCCGGGGGGAACCAAAAACATTCAGTACTTC.

The J gene is TRBJ2-3, the V gene TRBV24-1; 9 nucleotides line up with TRBD1. Germline CDR1 reads KGHDR; CDR2 reads SFDVKD. The CDR3 extends over 19 amino acids. Germline trimming cut 3 bases from V and 0 bases from J; bases unmatched to any gene: 12. This CDR3 reads CATSDVIGTGPPSTDTQYF. The CDR3 nucleotides read TGTGCCACCAGTGATGTTATTGGGACAGGGCCACCAAGCACAGATACGCAGTATTTT.

The chain uses TRBV28 and TRBJ1-4; D might be TRBD1 (6 bases). The CDR3 has 16 residues. From germline, CDR1 is MDHEN and CDR2 SYDVKM. V lost 1 base to trimming and J lost 3 bases, with 12 bases between them. The CDR3 DNA reads as TGTGCCAGCAGTTTATTAATGGCAGGGGCTAATGAAAAACTGTTTTTT. As protein: CASSLLMAGANEKLFF.

The CDR3 nucleotides are TGTGCCAGCAGTTCGGCCGGAGGGACCCCCTACGAGCAGTACTTC. Translated, it gives CASSSAGGTPYEQYF. The chain links TRBV28 to TRBJ2-7; D perhaps matches TRBD2 (6 bases). Per germline, CDR1 MDHEN and CDR2 SYDVKM. This CDR3 has 15 amino acids. Trimming took 4 bases from V and 2 from J, leaving 15 bases between them.

This chain uses TRBV11-2 with TRBJ2-7; the match to TRBD1 covers 7 bases. In germline, CDR1 is SGHAT, CDR2 FQNNGV. The V segment lost 2 bases and the J segment 5 bases; nucleotides outside the gene matches: 21. The CDR3 loop spans 19 amino acids. This chain's CDR3 is CASSLTHRSLGDRADEQYF. The CDR3 DNA reads TGTGCCAGCAGCTTAACCCACCGAAGCTTAGGCGACAGGGCAGACGAGCAGTACTTC.

The CDR3 coding sequence is TGTGCCAGCAGCTTGGTAAACGAGCAGTACTTC. Translating it yields CASSLVNEQYF. This sequence joins TRBV5-4 and TRBJ2-7; D is uncertain. Trimming pared 0 bases from V and 5 bases from J, leaving 3 bases between. The CDR3 has 11 residues. From germline, CDR1 is SGHNT and CDR2 YYREEE (reference sequence). Full variable domain (missing parts from reference TRBV5-4 and TRBJ2-7): ETGVTQSPTHLIKTRGQQVTLRCSSQSGHNTVSWYQQALGQGPQFIFQYYREEENGRGNFPPRFSGLQFPNYSSELNVNALELDDSALYLCASSLVNEQYFGPGTRLTVT.

Written as DNA, the CDR3 is TGTGCCAGCCTGTCTCACACCGGGGAGCTGTTTTTT. The encoded protein is CASLSHTGELFF. This chain links TRBV6-5 with TRBJ2-2; the D is unclear. The CDR3 sequence is 12 residues long. V was pared by 8 bases and J by 3 bases, with 7 bases between. CDR1 is MNHEY and CDR2 is SVGAGI in the germline V gene.

The V call is TRBV12-2, the J call TRBJ2-7; TRBD2 reflects the table's D call only, with no check against the DNA. TRBV12-2 is a pseudogene segment. The length of the CDR3 is 17 residues. CDR3: CASRPPVVREITYEQYF. The CDR3 DNA follows: TGTGCAAGTCGCCCCCCCGTGGTGCGGGAGATAACCTACGAGCAGTACTTC.

J is TRBJ2-3 and V is TRBV11-3; tentatively, D is TRBD2 (5 bases). Germline CDR1 SGHNT, CDR2 YENEEA. V lost 5 bases and J 4 bases, leaving 13 bases between the germline ends. The CDR3 consists of 14 residues. For the CDR3, the DNA is TGTGCCAGCAGCCCGAGAGGGCGCTCAGATACGCAGTATTTT. This sequence encodes CASSPRGRSDTQYF.

This clone was observed a single time. The V call is TRBV11-2, the J call TRBJ2-4; D might be TRBD2 (5 bases). The CDR3 loop spans 17 amino acids. Germline values: CDR1 SGHAT, CDR2 FQNNGV. Trimming removed 3 bases from V and 6 bases from J, with 21 bases in between. CDR3 sequence reads: CASSFRAVGLSGNIQYF. CDR3 bases: TGTGCCAGCAGCTTCCGGGCCGTTGGACTTTCCGGAAACATTCAGTACTTC.

V is TRBV4-2 and J is TRBJ2-5; TRBD2 agrees at 10 bases. The germline V gene has CDR1 LGHNA and CDR2 YNFKEQ. The CDR3 is 17 residues long. Losses at the gene ends were 0 bases for V and 4 bases for J; bases not matched to a gene: 8. The CDR3 DNA reads as TGTGCCAGCAGCCAAGAAGGTCTAGCGGGAGCGGCAGAGACCCAGTACTTC. As protein: CASSQEGLAGAAETQYF.